The T cell receptor (beta chain) described here comes from a study of shared clonotypes between healthy human individuals (dated by TCRdb to 2018 to 2021). In terms of the full investigation: A few men and a couple of women, aged 18 to 49 years, made up the cohort. For each donor, three plates each were used for CD4 naive and CD4 memory, two plates were used for CD8 naive, and one plate was used for CD8 memory. To estimate repertoire size and how much clonotype sharing occurs between individuals, the study deeply sequenced the blood TCR repertoires of roughly 5 healthy adults. To increase sequencing depth and limit assay-specific biases, different laboratories used diverse techniques to prepare libraries and sequence TCR repertoires. Per donor, leukapheresis produced somewhere between about 0.85 and 8.9 billion PBMCs. What the authors observed across the whole study: Sampling was limited to blood, and TCR repertoires in tissue likely differ from TCR repertoires in blood. Clonotypes shared by all four sorted-subset donors showed higher generation probabilities than non-shared clonotypes. Sharing across a handful of donors was observed for approximately 5% of naive CD4, over 3% of naive CD8, 2.3% of memory CD4, and around 0.4% of memory CD8 clonotypes. Because the study included a small number of donors, the genetic and exposure-history diversity represented was limited. Naive subsets generally had larger estimated clonotype richness than memory subsets. Based on pairwise subsampling, the degree of clonotype sharing among donors was expected to be affected by sequencing depth. Even with the large sequencing depth, rarefaction of the sorted-subset datasets indicated that sequencing was incomplete.

Using the deep immunoSEQ assay, TCR CDR3 regions were amplified from genomic DNA by multiplex PCR. Extracted genomic DNA from each cell subset was spread evenly across all wells of several immunoSEQ 96-well plates, with each plate serving as a replicate. For sorted subsets, roughly 200 ng of genomic DNA, equivalent to around 29,000 T cell genomes, went into each replicate PCR. The purified libraries were quantified using a Qubit 3.0 fluorometer, sized with a Bioanalyzer 2100, and then quantified again using the KAPA Library Quantification kit. A separate single-read 150-cycle Illumina NextSeq 550 flow cell was used to sequence each immunoSEQ 96-well plate. In the authors' own workflow: Because only junctional sequences without quality scores were contained in the immunoSEQ output, filtering matching that applied to full-length reads could not be performed. Sequences were annotated with PyIR, a Python wrapper for IgBLAST v1.9, using IMGT germline references to assign V/J genes and CDR3. Any read was removed if the V/J assignment was weak (E-value above 1e-6), the CDR3 was missing, or the read contained stop codons, out-of-frame junctions, or ambiguous translated residues. V3J clonotypes were defined as sequences sharing an identical inferred V gene, J gene, and CDR3 amino acid sequence. To compute the percentage overlap between repertoires, the number of shared unique clonotypes was divided by the size of the smaller repertoire. Richness of each repertoire was evaluated using RTK rarefaction, the Chao1 estimator, and Recon v2.1 estimates of unobserved clonotypes. For all TCRbeta clonotypes obtained by the gDNA method from a few donors, generation probabilities were computed with OLGA. In its TCRdb copy, this immuneACCESS table keeps in-frame sequences only and misses some clones. Where compared with another copy, unresolved V genes explain less than half of these, and the others have no known cause. The DNA was the basis for D and trimming; V, J and clone size are from that table. The sample has about 2.2 million clones on record, about 93% of them singletons. About 1.5% of the sample rests with the top ten.

With respect to this clone: No antigen is known for it. The input lacks base qualities; no much larger clone sits a single base away.

CDR1 MNHEY and CDR2 SVGAGI are derived from the germline V gene. From cysteine to phenylalanine, the CDR3 is 15 amino acids long. CDR3 DNA only is kept here, 45 bases in frame from base 1. The junction shows trimming of 5 bases on V and 0 bases on J, and the gene matches do not reach 3 bases of it. CD8 naive samples consisted of CD45RO-negative cells that were positively selected for CCR7, yielding a CD45RA+CCR7+ population without TemRA cells. Healthy HIV-negative adults with no recently reported acute infections or vaccinations were included as donors. All donors were Caucasian adults living in Nashville, Tennessee, USA. Blood was collected by leukapheresis, and PBMCs were isolated by Ficoll-Histopaque density gradient centrifugation and then cryopreserved in liquid nitrogen vapor phase. Purity and quantity of every magnetically sorted T cell population were checked by analytical flow cytometry. Each sorted fraction had its genomic DNA isolated and then quantified by UV absorbance on a Nanodrop 2000c.

The chain is assembled from TRBV6-5 and TRBJ2-3, and 9 bases in between align with TRBD1. The TCR comes from a man younger than 35 in good health. Some clones in this sample may be carry-over from other donors' samples. The specimen was naive CD8+ T cells from PBMCs. The sample's cell subset or site label, decoded: CD45RA+CCR7+. The CDR3 amino acid sequence is: CASSPTGGSTDTQYF. The nucleotide sequence is TGTGCCAGCAGTCCGACAGGGGGTAGCACAGATACGCAGTATTTT.